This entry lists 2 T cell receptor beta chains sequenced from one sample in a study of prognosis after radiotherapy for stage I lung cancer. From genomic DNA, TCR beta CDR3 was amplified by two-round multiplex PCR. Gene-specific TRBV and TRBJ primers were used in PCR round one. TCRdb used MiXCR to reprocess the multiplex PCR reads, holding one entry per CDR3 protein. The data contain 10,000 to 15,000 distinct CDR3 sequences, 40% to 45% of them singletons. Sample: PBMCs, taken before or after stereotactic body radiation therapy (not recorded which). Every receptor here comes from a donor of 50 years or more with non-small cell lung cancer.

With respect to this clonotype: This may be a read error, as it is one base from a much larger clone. The CDR3 here is CSVCRGSAEAFF. CDR3 nucleotide sequence: TGCAGCGTTTGCCGCGGTTCCGCTGAAGCTTTCTTT. V gene TRBV29-1 combines with J gene TRBJ1-1; D ambiguous. CDR1 is SQVTM and CDR2 is ANQGSEA in the germline V gene. The CDR3 spans 12 residues. The germline V and J ends were trimmed by 5 bases and 6 bases, with 13 bases remaining between them. The complete variable domain, with remaining parts taken from reference TRBV29-1 and TRBJ1-1, reads SAVISQKPSRDICQRGTSLTIQCQVDSQVTMMFWYRQQPGQSLTLIATANQGSEATYESGFVIDKFPISRPNLTFSTLTVSNMSPEDSSIYLCSVCRGSAEAFFGQGTRLTVV.

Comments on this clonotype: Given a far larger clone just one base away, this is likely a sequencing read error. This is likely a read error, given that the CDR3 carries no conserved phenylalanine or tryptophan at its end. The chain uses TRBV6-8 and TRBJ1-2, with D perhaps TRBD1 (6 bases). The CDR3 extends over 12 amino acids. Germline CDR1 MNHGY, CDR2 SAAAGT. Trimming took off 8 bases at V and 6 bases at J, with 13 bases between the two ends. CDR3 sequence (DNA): TGTGCCAGCTCCCCCCACAGGGATGGCTACACCTTA. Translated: CASSPHRDGYTL.